Presented here are 21 T cell receptor beta chains from one specimen sequenced in a study of T-cell reconstitution after alpha-beta-depleted transplantation in children. Library preparation (for TCRbeta) was performed with unique molecular identifiers. TCRdb processed the PCR reads anew with MiXCR; each CDR3 protein has one entry. The sample holds about 480,000 distinct CDR3 sequences; around 12% are singletons and the top ten take around 5.8%. The material was PBMCs from the stem cell graft donor, obtained from the stem cell graft. The origin of the receptors is a human donor who donated a stem cell graft to a child with combined immunodeficiency.

In this sample, this clonotype turned up many times. The chain employs TRBV6-5 and TRBJ1-2; possible D gene TRBD1, 5 bases. Germline loops: CDR1 MNHEY, CDR2 SVGAGI. Trimming pared 6 bases from V and 2 bases from J, leaving 10 bases between. There are 13 residues in the CDR3. CDR3 DNA: TGTGCCAGCAGACGGGACGGAAACTATGGCTACACCTTC. Its protein is CASRRDGNYGYTF.

The V gene is TRBV5-1, the J gene TRBJ2-7; the match to TRBD1 covers 12 bases. J gave up 5 bases and V 4 bases, and 7 bases lay outside the gene matches. CDR3 length: 15 residues. CDR1 SGHRS and CDR2 YFSETQ come from the germline V gene. CDR3 DNA: TGCGCCAGCAGCGGCTCCGGGACAGGGGGCGACGAGCAGTACTTC. As protein: CASSGSGTGGDEQYF. Looking up the rest from reference TRBV5-1 and TRBJ2-7 gives the full variable domain: KAGVTQTPRYLIKTRGQQVTLSCSPISGHRSVSWYQQTPGQGLQFLFEYFSETQRNKGNFPGRFSGRQFSNSRSEMNVSTLELGDSALYLCASSGSGTGGDEQYFGPGTRLTVT.

This clonotype was observed a handful of times. The chain couples TRBV12-3 or TRBV12-4 to TRBJ2-1; 12 nucleotides line up with TRBD1. This CDR3 region has 18 residues. The J segment lost 1 base and the V segment lost 6 bases, leaving 10 bases of the junction unmatched. The CDR3 sequence is CASRPGQGAKGSYNEQFF. CDR3 nucleotide sequence: TGTGCCAGCAGACCGGGACAGGGGGCAAAAGGGTCCTACAATGAGCAGTTCTTC.

This clonotype was detected many times. V gene TRBV24-1 combines with J gene TRBJ2-7; D is perhaps TRBD2 (6 bases). Trimming removed 3 bases at V and 0 bases at J, with 11 bases between. Germline loops: CDR1 KGHDR, CDR2 SFDVKD. The CDR3 runs to 15 residues. The CDR3 spells CATSDTRGDSYEQYF. The CDR3 nucleotides are TGTGCCACCAGTGATACGCGGGGAGACTCCTACGAGCAGTACTTC.

This clonotype was counted ten times or more. This chain connects TRBV29-1 to TRBJ2-1; TRBD2 is a possible D gene (7 bases). In germline, CDR1 is SQVTM, CDR2 ANQGSEA. This CDR3 spans 16 amino acids. Trimming cost V 2 bases and J 6 bases, with 20 bases left between them. DNA for the CDR3: TGCAGCGTTGAACAGCTCTACAGGGCGGGGGCCAATGAGCAGTTCTTC. The encoded protein is CSVEQLYRAGANEQFF.

The chain combines TRBV14 with TRBJ2-5; no clear D. The CDR3 sequence is 12 residues long. Trimming pared 4 bases from V and 5 bases from J, leaving 8 bases between. From germline, CDR1 is SGHDN and CDR2 FVKESK. The CDR3 region has the DNA TGTGCCAGCAGCCCAACACGGGAGACCCAGTACTTC. Its protein is CASSPTRETQYF.

This clonotype was recorded at least ten times. This chain joins TRBV7-9 and TRBJ2-7; 10 bases agree with TRBD1. Germline V gene sequence: CDR1 SEHNR, CDR2 FQNEAQ (reference sequence). V lost 4 bases to trimming and J lost 5 bases; unmatched junction nucleotides: 8. The CDR3 covers 15 residues. The CDR3, as DNA: TGTGCCAGCAGCTCCCTGGGACAGGGGATCAACGAGCAGTACTTC. Residues: CASSSLGQGINEQYF.

This clonotype has more than one count but fewer than ten. J is TRBJ2-7 and V is TRBV29-1; 9 nucleotides align to TRBD1. The CDR3 runs 13 residues. Germline lookup yields CDR1 SQVTM and CDR2 ANQGSEA. Trimming cost V 4 bases and J 0 bases; bases outside gene matches: 1. Written as DNA, the CDR3 is TGCAGCGTTGGGACAGGGGTCTCCTACGAGCAGTACTTC. This codes for CSVGTGVSYEQYF.

A few counts support this clonotype. This sequence joins TRBV10-3 and TRBJ2-1; 10 nucleotides line up with TRBD1. With 3 bases clipped from V and 6 bases from J, the junction kept 8 bases outside the gene matches. Germline V gene lookup returns CDR1 ENHRY and CDR2 SYGVKD. This CDR3 comprises 16 residues. The CDR3 DNA is TGTGCCATCAGTGATACGGGACAGGGGTTGGGCAATGAGCAGTTCTTC. Its protein product is CAISDTGQGLGNEQFF.

This clonotype was recorded a few times. This chain's CDR3 is CASSIRDRGTPLHF. CDR3 DNA sequence: TGCGCCAGCAGCATCCGGGACAGGGGTACCCCCCTCCACTTT. This chain links TRBV5-1 with TRBJ1-6; TRBD1 aligns across 10 bases. Germline values: CDR1 SGHRS, CDR2 YFSETQ. V was clipped by 4 bases and J by 13 bases; unmatched bases: 8. CDR3 length: 14 amino acids.

The J gene is TRBJ2-7, the V gene TRBV2, with TRBD1 matching over 9 bases. V shed 7 bases and J 0 bases; nucleotides not matched to a gene: 13. From germline, CDR1 is SNHLY and CDR2 FYNNEI. This CDR3 comprises 17 residues. The CDR3 loop is CASNGYGWDRASYEQYF. The CDR3, as DNA: TGTGCCAGCAATGGGTATGGATGGGACAGGGCCTCCTACGAGCAGTACTTC.

Ten or more counts support this clonotype. The V gene is TRBV6-5, the J gene TRBJ2-2; the match to TRBD2 covers 8 bases. This CDR3 spans 18 amino acids. J lost 2 bases, V lost 2 bases, and 10 bases had no gene match. The V gene's germline CDR1 is MNHEY and CDR2 SVGAGI. DNA for the CDR3: TGTGCCAGCAGTTACGACTTGGCGGGGGGCCGTAACACCGGGGAGCTGTTTTTT. Protein product: CASSYDLAGGRNTGELFF.

The V and J genes are TRBV27 and TRBJ2-1; the D call may be TRBD1 or TRBD2 (6 bases each). This CDR3 has 15 amino acids. Germline lookup yields CDR1 MNHEY and CDR2 SMNVEV (reference sequence). Trimming left V 7 bases short and J 4 bases short, with 17 bases between. DNA for the CDR3: TGTGCCAGCACCTCAGGGGAGGCTGCGTACAATGAGCAGTTCTTC. Amino acid sequence: CASTSGEAAYNEQFF.

The chain links TRBV19 to TRBJ2-1; possible D gene TRBD2, 5 bases. Deletions cut 3 bases from V and 0 bases from J, with 18 bases between. This CDR3 has 18 residues. Germline V gives CDR1 LNHDA, CDR2 SQIVND (reference sequence). The CDR3 coding sequence is TGTGCCAGTAGTATTCTACTCACCGGGAAGAGCTCCTACAATGAGCAGTTCTTC. It codes for CASSILLTGKSSYNEQFF. Full variable domain (missing parts from reference TRBV19 and TRBJ2-1): DGGITQSPKYLFRKEGQNVTLSCEQNLNHDAMYWYRQDPGQGLRLIYYSQIVNDFQKGDIAEGYSVSREKKESFPLTVTSAQKNPTAFYLCASSILLTGKSSYNEQFFGPGTRLTVL.

The table lists this clonotype with many counts. The rearrangement joins TRBV12-3 or TRBV12-4 to TRBJ2-5, with 7 bases aligning to TRBD1. The CDR3 consists of 17 residues. J lost 2 bases, V lost 1 base, and 10 bases had no gene match. The chain's CDR3 is CASSLGTGGINQETQYF. The CDR3, as DNA: TGTGCCAGCAGTTTAGGGACAGGAGGAATTAATCAAGAGACCCAGTACTTC.

This clonotype was seen repeatedly, ten times or more. This chain connects TRBV14 to TRBJ2-2; D gene uncertain. Germline-derived CDR1 and CDR2 are SGHDN and FVKESK. Trimming pared 1 base from V and 4 bases from J, leaving 4 bases between. The CDR3 has 13 amino acids. CDR3 region: CASSQGATGELFF. DNA of the CDR3: TGTGCCAGCAGCCAAGGGGCCACCGGGGAGCTGTTTTTT.

The chain joins TRBV21-1 to TRBJ1-1. TRBV21-1 is deemed a pseudogene. The CDR3 spans 15 residues. CDR3 DNA: TGTGCCAGCATCCGGGGGGAGGGGCCGAACACTGAAGCTTTCTTT. Translating gives CASIRGEGPNTEAFF.

J is TRBJ2-7 and V is TRBV9; D gene uncertain. V lost 0 bases and J lost 0, with 7 bases in between. The CDR3 covers 14 residues. The germline V gene encodes CDR1 SGDLS and CDR2 YYNGEE. CDR3 residues: CASSVDPNSYEQYF. As DNA, the CDR3 is TGTGCCAGCAGCGTAGATCCCAACTCCTACGAGCAGTACTTC.

The chain joins TRBV15 to TRBJ1-2; no reliable D call. The CDR3 spans 15 residues. Trimming removed 1 base at V and 8 bases at J, with 17 bases between. Germline V gene data show CDR1 as LNHNV and CDR2 as YYDKDF (reference sequence). The CDR3 spells CATSRAASEGVGYTF. Written as DNA, the CDR3 is TGTGCCACCAGCAGAGCTGCCTCTGAGGGAGTGGGCTACACCTTC. Full variable domain (missing parts from reference TRBV15 and TRBJ1-2): DAMVIQNPRYQVTQFGKPVTLSCSQTLNHNVMYWYQQKSSQAPKLLFHYYDKDFNNEADTPDNFQSRRPNTSFCFLDIRSPGLGDTAMYLCATSRAASEGVGYTFGSGTRLTVV.

This clonotype occurred many times. The gene calls are TRBV19 and TRBJ2-1; D call uncertain. CDR1 LNHDA and CDR2 SQIVND come from the germline V gene (reference sequence). Trimming removed 3 bases from V and 0 bases from J, with 6 bases in between. The CDR3 runs 14 residues. The CDR3, as DNA: TGTGCCAGTAGTATTTCTAGCTCCTACAATGAGCAGTTCTTC. This codes for CASSISSSYNEQFF.

This clonotype has ten or more counts. The chain uses TRBV28 and TRBJ2-7, with unresolved D. The V gene's germline CDR1 is MDHEN and CDR2 SYDVKM. Trimming removed 2 bases at V and 2 bases at J, with 13 bases between. CDR3 length: 15 amino acids. The CDR3 reads CASSLASGFPYEQYF. Here the CDR3 DNA reads TGTGCCAGCAGTTTAGCCAGTGGTTTTCCCTACGAGCAGTACTTC.